The 26 T cell receptor beta chains below come from one sample, sequenced in a study of blood T cell repertoires in COVID-19. The protocol was immunoSEQ multiplex PCR, while the TCRdb copy is restricted to in-frame clones and leaves out a portion. In the table there are around 200,000 clones, about 86% of which are singletons. Sequences were obtained from peripheral blood. The receptors stem from a man between 60 and 70 years old who had recovered from COVID-19.

The chain employs TRBV28 and TRBJ2-7; D remains unclear. CDR1 MDHEN and CDR2 SYDVKM come from the germline V gene. The germline V and J ends were trimmed by 6 bases and 5 bases, with 20 bases remaining between them. The CDR3 sequence is 15 residues long. This chain's CDR3 is CASSLLRQTSNEQYF. The CDR3 region has the DNA TGTGCCAGCAGCCTGTTGCGGCAAACCTCTAACGAGCAGTACTTC.

J is TRBJ1-2 and V is TRBV5-1; a weak D match, TRBD1 (6 bases). The CDR3 length is 15 residues. V gave up 0 bases and J gave up 8 bases, with 17 bases separating them. Germline V lookup: CDR1 SGHRS, CDR2 YFSETQ. The DNA of the CDR3 is TGCGCCAGCAGCTTGGATGGACAGCCTGTTGGCGGCTACACCTTC. Translating it yields CASSLDGQPVGGYTF.

V gene TRBV15 combines with J gene TRBJ1-4; 8 bases align to TRBD1. CDR1 and CDR2 (germline): LNHNV, YYDKDF (reference sequence). Trimming removed 3 bases from V and 0 bases from J; junction bases left unmatched: 3. This CDR3 spans 16 amino acids. CDR3 in amino acids: CATSRDRASTNEKLFF. In DNA, the CDR3 is TGTGCCACCAGCAGGGACAGGGCTTCAACTAATGAAAAACTGTTTTTT. Complete variable domain (other parts from reference TRBV15 and TRBJ1-4): DAMVIQNPRYQVTQFGKPVTLSCSQTLNHNVMYWYQQKSSQAPKLLFHYYDKDFNNEADTPDNFQSRRPNTSFCFLDIRSPGLGDTAMYLCATSRDRASTNEKLFFGSGTQLSVL.

The chain uses TRBV27 and TRBJ1-1; 9 nucleotides agree with TRBD1. The germline gives CDR1 MNHEY, CDR2 SMNVEV (reference sequence). CDR3 length equals 17 residues. V gave up 6 bases and J gave up 6 bases; unmatched junction bases: 17. CDR3 sequence: CASSLNRGRRDPPEAFF. As DNA, the CDR3 is TGTGCCAGCAGCCTAAACAGGGGGCGCAGAGATCCACCTGAAGCTTTCTTT.

V gene TRBV6-2 or TRBV6-3 combines with J gene TRBJ1-2; 8 positions match TRBD1. J lost 6 bases, V lost 6 bases, and 15 bases had no gene match. Germline assignment: CDR1 MNHEY and CDR2 SVGEGT. The CDR3 has 16 residues. The CDR3 protein is CASSSLYRGDEHGYTF. The CDR3 nucleotides are TGTGCCAGCAGCTCACTCTACAGGGGGGATGAGCATGGCTACACCTTC.

V and J are TRBV18 and TRBJ2-5; D may be TRBD1 (5 bases). V lost 2 bases to trimming and J lost 4 bases, with 14 bases between them. This CDR3 spans 15 amino acids. Germline CDR1 and CDR2: KGHSH and LQKENI. The CDR3 loop is CASSPVQGSSETQYF. The CDR3 bases are TGTGCCAGCTCACCAGTCCAGGGTTCTTCAGAGACCCAGTACTTC.

The V and J genes are TRBV9 and TRBJ1-4, with no clear D. Germline lookup yields CDR1 SGDLS and CDR2 YYNGEE. CDR3 size: 13 residues. V shed 0 bases and J shed 5 bases, with 5 bases lying between them. CDR3: CASSVGTNEKLFF. Written as DNA, the CDR3 is TGTGCCAGCAGCGTAGGTACAAATGAAAAACTGTTTTTT.

The chain has TRBV30 and TRBJ2-3; 8 positions match TRBD2. In germline, CDR1 is GTSNPN, CDR2 SVGIG (reference sequence). The V gene end was trimmed by 4 bases and the J gene end by 4 bases; junction bases not matched to a gene: 7. The CDR3 is made up of 14 amino acids. CDR3 sequence: CAWNLAGGSDTQYF. In DNA form, the CDR3 reads TGTGCCTGGAATCTTGCGGGGGGTTCAGATACGCAGTATTTT.

V usage is TRBV18 and J usage is TRBJ2-1; perhaps TRBD2 as D (6 bases). The CDR3 runs 15 residues. The germline CDR1 and CDR2 sequences are KGHSH and LQKENI. The V end lost 3 bases, the J end lost 5 bases, and 14 bases lay between the germline ends. CDR3 sequence: CASSPYTTGDNEQFF. CDR3 sequence (DNA): TGTGCCAGCTCACCGTACACCACGGGGGACAATGAGCAGTTCTTC.

J is TRBJ2-1 and V is TRBV7-3; D gene ambiguous. Per germline, CDR1 SGHTA and CDR2 FQGTGA. V was clipped by 5 bases and J by 2 bases, with 13 bases between them. The length of the CDR3 is 15 residues. DNA of the CDR3: TGTGCCAGCAGCGTAGTACCGATCCCCTACAATGAGCAGTTCTTC. Protein sequence: CASSVVPIPYNEQFF. Together with reference TRBV7-3 and TRBJ2-1, the CDR3 gives the full variable domain: GAGVSQTPSNKVTEKGKYVELRCDPISGHTALYWYRQSLGQGPEFLIYFQGTGAADDSGLPNDRFFAVRPEGSVSTLKIQRTERGDSAVYLCASSVVPIPYNEQFFGPGTRLTVL.

To note about this clone: The conserved closing phenylalanine or tryptophan is absent in this CDR3, likely reflecting a read error. It is unclear where the CDR3 begins or ends on the DNA, so no DNA is shown, and the CDR3 is as TCRdb lists it. V usage is TRBV12-3 or TRBV12-4 and J usage is TRBJ2-7; TRBD1 was called by the table and not checked on the DNA. 11 amino acids form the CDR3, both terminal residues included. This CDR3 is CASKDRGPILL.

The chain carries TRBV7-3 and TRBJ2-3, with D maybe TRBD2 (6 bases). In germline, CDR1 is SGHTA, CDR2 FQGTGA. The CDR3 covers 16 residues. V lost 2 bases, J lost 0 bases, and 12 bases lay in between. The chain's CDR3 is CASSLLGRESTDTQYF. As DNA, the CDR3 is TGTGCCAGCAGCTTACTCGGCCGGGAGAGCACAGATACGCAGTATTTT.

The chain uses TRBV12-3 or TRBV12-4 and TRBJ1-1, with D tentatively TRBD1 (5 bases). The CDR3 extends over 13 amino acids. Trimming took off 6 bases at V and 8 bases at J, with 16 bases between the two ends. CDR3 loop: CASSFRQSTEAFF. CDR3 in DNA: TGTGCCAGCAGCTTCCGACAGAGTACCGAAGCTTTCTTT.

The gene calls are TRBV10-3 and TRBJ1-1; no clear D gene. V gave up 5 bases and J gave up 2 bases, with 6 bases separating them. The CDR3 runs 12 residues. CDR1 is ENHRY, CDR2 SYGVKD, per germline. CDR3 amino acids: CAISTSNTEAFF. The CDR3 DNA reads as TGTGCCATCAGTACATCAAACACTGAAGCTTTCTTT.

V is TRBV30 and J is TRBJ1-1; 9 nucleotides agree with TRBD1. The CDR3 covers 13 residues. Losses at the gene ends were 8 bases for V and 1 base for J; bases not matched to a gene: 5. Germline CDR1 GTSNPN, CDR2 SVGIG (reference sequence). The CDR3 protein is CAHRTGANTEAFF. The DNA for the CDR3 is TGTGCCCATCGGACAGGGGCGAACACTGAAGCTTTCTTT.

The chain carries TRBV28 and TRBJ2-2; D is perhaps TRBD1 (5 bases). CDR3 length: 13 amino acids. Germline V gene lookup returns CDR1 MDHEN and CDR2 SYDVKM. V lost 10 bases, J lost 1 base, and 10 bases lay in between. This chain's CDR3 is CATLRGNTGELFF. In nucleotides, the CDR3 is TGTGCCACCCTTAGGGGGAACACCGGGGAGCTGTTTTTT. Filled out from reference TRBV28 and TRBJ2-2, the complete variable domain reads DVKVTQSSRYLVKRTGEKVFLECVQDMDHENMFWYRQDPGLGLRLIYFSYDVKMKEKGDIPEGYSVSREKKERFSLILESASTNQTSMYLCATLRGNTGELFFGEGSRLTVL.

The chain is built from TRBV27 and TRBJ1-1, with D tentatively TRBD1 (6 bases). The CDR3 consists of 13 residues. CDR1 is MNHEY, CDR2 SMNVEV, per germline (reference sequence). The V and J ends lost 5 bases and 6 bases respectively, with 13 bases between them. The DNA for the CDR3 is TGTGCCAGCAGTCTCAACAGGGTTTCTGAAGCTTTCTTT. As protein: CASSLNRVSEAFF.

A single count supports this clone. The CDR3 DNA is TGTGCCAGTAGTATGCCTTTAGCGGGAGACTACAATGAGCAGTTCTTC. Protein product: CASSMPLAGDYNEQFF. The chain uses TRBV19 and TRBJ2-1; 9 nucleotides agree with TRBD2. This CDR3 has 16 amino acids. V dropped 3 bases and J dropped 3; count of bases not matched to a gene: 6. CDR1 and CDR2 (germline): LNHDA, SQIVND (reference sequence).

V gene TRBV25-1 combines with J gene TRBJ1-1; D perhaps matches TRBD1 (6 bases). The CDR3 totals 14 residues. Germline values: CDR1 MGHDK, CDR2 SYGVNS. With 7 bases removed from V and 4 bases from J, the gap between germline ends came to 16 bases. The CDR3: CASITGNVITEAFF. Written as DNA, the CDR3 is TGTGCCAGCATCACAGGGAATGTGATCACTGAAGCTTTCTTT.

This chain links TRBV3-1 (or the pseudogene TRBV3-2) with TRBJ1-6; D might be TRBD1 (5 bases). Trimming took 1 base from V and 12 from J, leaving 13 bases between them. In germline, CDR1 is LGHDT, CDR2 YNNKEL (reference sequence). The CDR3 has 14 amino acids. CDR3 nucleotide sequence: TGTGCCAGCAGCCAAGGGACAACGGCTCTACCCCTCCACTTT. Amino acids: CASSQGTTALPLHF.

The CDR3 nucleotides read TGCGGACGCCCGGAGGGTGAGACCCAGTACTTC. Residues: CGRPEGETQYF. The gene calls are TRBV20-1 and TRBJ2-5; tentative D call: TRBD2 (6 bases). The CDR3 totals 11 residues. CDR1 and CDR2 from the germline V gene are DFQATT and SNEGSKA (reference sequence).

The chain couples TRBV6-2 or TRBV6-3 to TRBJ1-5; D remains unclear. The germline V and J ends were trimmed by 0 bases and 2 bases, with 14 bases remaining between them. Per germline, CDR1 MNHEY and CDR2 SVGEGT. This CDR3 comprises 17 residues. The CDR3 bases are TGTGCCAGCAGTTACTCGTCCGGGGAATTGGGCAATCAGCCCCAGCATTTT. This encodes CASSYSSGELGNQPQHF.

The J gene is TRBJ1-2, the V gene TRBV2; TRBD1 might be the D (6 bases). This CDR3 has 13 residues. The V gene lost 6 bases and the J gene lost 1 base, with 9 bases spanning the gap. CDR1 SNHLY and CDR2 FYNNEI come from the germline V gene. The CDR3 DNA reads as TGTGCCAGCAGAGACAGGAATAACTATGGCTACACCTTC. This encodes CASRDRNNYGYTF.

This clone was counted once. J is TRBJ1-2 and V is TRBV3-1 (or the pseudogene TRBV3-2), with D possibly being TRBD1 (5 bases). With 2 bases removed from V and 8 bases from J, the gap between germline ends came to 15 bases. From germline, CDR1 is LGHDT and CDR2 YNNKEL (reference sequence). This CDR3 has 14 amino acids. In nucleotides, the CDR3 is TGTGCCAGCAGCCAAACCCAGGGAGGGGAGGGCTACACCTTC. Its translation is CASSQTQGGEGYTF.

CDR3 loop: CASSGLWDRGSYEQYF. CDR3 in DNA: TGTGCCAGCAGCGGCCTTTGGGACAGGGGTTCCTACGAGCAGTACTTC. The chain combines TRBV7-8 with TRBJ2-7; TRBD1 matches at 10 bases. The CDR3 length is 16 residues. Germline V lookup: CDR1 SGHVS, CDR2 FQNEAQ. J was trimmed by 1 base and V by 5 bases; bases with no gene match: 8.

J is TRBJ2-1 and V is TRBV3-1 (or the pseudogene TRBV3-2); 8 bases align to TRBD2. The CDR3 is 14 residues long. V lost 0 bases to trimming and J lost 9 bases; unmatched junction nucleotides: 4. CDR1 is LGHDT and CDR2 is YNNKEL in the germline V gene (reference sequence). Here the CDR3 DNA reads TGTGCCAGCAGCCAAGAGGGGGCGGGAGGTGAGCAGTTCTTC. Its translation is CASSQEGAGGEQFF.